Below, 32 T cell receptor beta chains from the same sample are listed, as sequenced in a study of blood T cell repertoires in COVID-19. Here immunoSEQ multiplex PCR was the method, and the copy in TCRdb shows in-frame clones only, minus some. The data contain around 29,000 clones, about 85% of them singletons. Sequencing was done on a sample of peripheral blood. The origin of the receptors is a woman in her fifties or sixties with active COVID-19.

The chain recombines TRBV10-1 with TRBJ2-3, with 9 bases lining up with TRBD1. CDR3 size: 14 residues. V gave up 6 bases and J gave up 7 bases; unmatched junction bases: 8. Germline loops: CDR1 WNHNN, CDR2 SYGVQD (reference sequence). CDR3 sequence reads: CASSSGTGFHTQYF. Written as DNA, the CDR3 is TGCGCCAGCAGCTCCGGGACAGGGTTTCATACGCAGTATTTT.

This chain connects TRBV9 to TRBJ2-7; 7 bases align to TRBD1. CDR3 length equals 15 residues. Trimming cost V 0 bases and J 5 bases; bases outside gene matches: 8. CDR1 and CDR2 (germline): SGDLS, YYNGEE. The CDR3 DNA reads as TGTGCCAGCAGCGTAGCCGGGACAGCTGGCCACGAGCAGTACTTC. It encodes CASSVAGTAGHEQYF.

This sequence joins TRBV7-3 and TRBJ2-5; 10 bases fit TRBD1. V lost 5 bases to trimming and J lost 7 bases; unmatched junction nucleotides: 10. The CDR3 length is 15 residues. Per germline, CDR1 SGHTA and CDR2 FQGTGA. The CDR3 sequence: CASSADRGHVGTQYF. CDR3 coding DNA: TGTGCCAGCAGCGCCGACAGGGGGCATGTAGGGACCCAGTACTTC.

V is TRBV6-2 or TRBV6-3 and J is TRBJ2-1; D is perhaps TRBD2 (5 bases). This CDR3 region has 15 residues. From germline, CDR1 is MNHEY and CDR2 SVGEGT. V was clipped by 0 bases and J by 0 bases, with 6 bases between them. CDR3 amino acids: CASSYSGSSYNEQFF. The CDR3 DNA reads TGTGCCAGCAGTTACTCGGGGAGCTCCTACAATGAGCAGTTCTTC.

The rearrangement joins TRBV6-5 to TRBJ1-5; D is undetermined. CDR1 MNHEY and CDR2 SVGAGI come from the germline V gene. Trimming cost V 7 bases and J 3 bases, with 16 bases left between them. The CDR3 sequence is 15 residues long. The CDR3 region is CASTIDGGPNQPQHF. The CDR3 coding sequence is TGTGCCAGCACGATAGACGGTGGGCCCAATCAGCCCCAGCATTTT.

The rearrangement links TRBV3-1 (or the pseudogene TRBV3-2) to TRBJ2-3; no clear D gene. V shed 3 bases and J shed 2 bases, with 9 bases lying between them. Germline CDR1 LGHDT, CDR2 YNNKEL (reference sequence). The CDR3 length is 14 residues. Written as DNA, the CDR3 is TGTGCCAGCAGCCATCTTCACTACACAGATACGCAGTATTTT. The encoded protein is CASSHLHYTDTQYF.

The genes are TRBV24-1 and TRBJ2-1, with TRBD1 matching over 8 bases. Germline V gene sequence: CDR1 KGHDR, CDR2 SFDVKD. J lost 1 base, V lost 3 bases, and 10 bases had no gene match. The CDR3 is 18 residues long. CDR3 protein: CATSDRRTGYVSYNEQFF. The CDR3 DNA follows: TGTGCCACCAGTGATCGACGGACAGGGTACGTGTCCTACAATGAGCAGTTCTTC.

The chain links TRBV11-2 to TRBJ2-1; 10 bases map to TRBD2. V lost 1 base, J lost 9 bases, and 6 bases stayed unmatched. Germline V gene lookup returns CDR1 SGHAT and CDR2 FQNNGV. The CDR3 runs 15 residues. CDR3 DNA sequence: TGTGCCAGCAGCTTAGGGCTAGCGGGAGTTGGTGAGCAGTTCTTC. Translating gives CASSLGLAGVGEQFF.

V gene TRBV6-1 combines with J gene TRBJ1-6; a weak D match, TRBD1 (5 bases). Germline V gene sequence: CDR1 MNHNS, CDR2 SASEGT. V was shortened by 1 base and J by 9 bases, with 13 bases between the two germline ends. There are 15 residues in the CDR3. CDR3 sequence: CASSEVQGLSSPLHF. The CDR3 nucleotides read TGTGCCAGCAGTGAAGTCCAGGGCCTAAGTTCACCCCTCCACTTT.

The chain uses TRBV10-3 and TRBJ2-5, with TRBD2 matching over 9 bases. The CDR3 runs to 15 residues. Germline V gene sequence: CDR1 ENHRY, CDR2 SYGVKD. V lost 2 bases and J lost 4; bases outside the gene matches: 5. The CDR3 DNA sequence: TGTGCCATCAGTGAGGGGCTAGCGGGAAGAGAGACCCAGTACTTC. Translating it yields CAISEGLAGRETQYF.

This rearrangement joins TRBV19 to TRBJ1-5; D is unresolved. The CDR3 is 14 amino acids. Trimming shortened V by 3 bases and J by 3 bases, and 9 bases separated the two germline ends. Germline assignment: CDR1 LNHDA and CDR2 SQIVND (reference sequence). The CDR3 is CASSIMAVNQPQHF. In nucleotides, the CDR3 is TGTGCCAGTAGTATTATGGCAGTCAATCAGCCCCAGCATTTT.

This chain joins TRBV7-9 and TRBJ1-5; 9 bases match TRBD1. The CDR3 sequence is 15 residues long. Germline trimming cut 1 base from V and 6 bases from J; bases unmatched to any gene: 4. CDR1 and CDR2 from the germline V gene are SEHNR and FQNEAQ (reference sequence). The CDR3 reads CASSLGGTGLQPQHF. The DNA for the CDR3 is TGTGCCAGCAGCTTAGGAGGGACAGGGCTTCAGCCCCAGCATTTT.

J is TRBJ2-3 and V is TRBV28, with D possibly being TRBD2 (6 bases). Germline CDR1 and CDR2: MDHEN and SYDVKM. The CDR3 contains 16 residues. V lost 4 bases, J lost 3 bases, and 17 bases lay in between. The CDR3 coding sequence is TGTGCCAGCAGTTCATCGGCGGAGGGGTGGACAGATACGCAGTATTTT. This codes for CASSSSAEGWTDTQYF.

The chain carries TRBV6-5 and TRBJ1-1; 8 nucleotides align to TRBD1. V shed 6 bases, J shed 10 bases, and the junction held 10 bases outside the gene matches. The V gene's germline CDR1 is MNHEY and CDR2 SVGAGI. The CDR3 length is 13 residues. The CDR3 DNA reads TGTGCCAGCAGACCCGGGACAGGCGTTACAGCTTTCTTT. Translation gives CASRPGTGVTAFF.

The V call is TRBV27, the J call TRBJ2-1; TRBD1 agrees at 12 bases. CDR1 and CDR2 (germline): MNHEY, SMNVEV (reference sequence). V trimming: 6 bases; J trimming: 4 bases; junction bases outside the gene matches: 4. The length of the CDR3 is 15 residues. This CDR3 reads CASSKGQGAYNEQFF. CDR3 in DNA: TGTGCCAGCAGCAAGGGACAGGGGGCGTACAATGAGCAGTTCTTC.

The sample holds a few counts of this clone. The V gene is TRBV3-1 (or the pseudogene TRBV3-2), the J gene TRBJ1-5; D is unresolved. Trimming removed 3 bases at V and 4 bases at J, with 13 bases between. Germline V CDR1 and CDR2: LGHDT, YNNKEL (reference sequence). This CDR3 region has 15 residues. The CDR3 nucleotides are TGTGCCAGCAGCCACCGGGGAGTTCATAATCAGCCCCAGCATTTT. Residues: CASSHRGVHNQPQHF.

The chain recombines TRBV5-1 with TRBJ2-2, with 14 bases aligning to TRBD2. The trim removed 1 base at V and 6 bases at J, leaving 14 bases unmatched. The germline CDR1 and CDR2 sequences are SGHRS and YFSETQ. The CDR3 length is 20 residues. The CDR3 DNA follows: TGCGCCAGCAGCTTGTTGATTTCCTCCGGGACTAGCGGGAGACCCGGGGAGCTGTTTTTT. It encodes CASSLLISSGTSGRPGELFF.

The genes are TRBV24-1 and TRBJ1-2; 11 nucleotides match TRBD1. The V segment lost 0 bases and the J segment 7 bases; nucleotides outside the gene matches: 9. This CDR3 contains 17 residues. In germline, CDR1 is KGHDR, CDR2 SFDVKD. As DNA, the CDR3 is TGTGCCACCAGTGATTTGCTTCTGGGACAGGGGGTTGGTGGCTACACCTTC. Translation gives CATSDLLLGQGVGGYTF.

The genes are TRBV3-1 (or the pseudogene TRBV3-2) and TRBJ1-1, with TRBD1 matching 8 bases. CDR1 is LGHDT and CDR2 is YNNKEL in the germline V gene (reference sequence). This CDR3 comprises 15 residues. The V segment lost 0 bases and the J segment 1 base; nucleotides outside the gene matches: 1. The CDR3 nucleotides are TGTGCCAGCAGCCAAGAGGGACAGGCGAACACTGAAGCTTTCTTT. Amino acid sequence: CASSQEGQANTEAFF.

In this sample, this clone turned up once. The rearrangement links TRBV2 to TRBJ2-2; 12 nucleotides align to TRBD1. The CDR3 runs to 14 residues. The germline CDR1 and CDR2 sequences are SNHLY and FYNNEI. Losses at the gene ends were 6 bases for V and 7 bases for J; bases not matched to a gene: 3. Here the CDR3 reads CASRGQGAVGELFF. The CDR3 DNA sequence: TGTGCCAGCAGGGGACAGGGGGCGGTCGGGGAGCTGTTTTTT.

CDR3 in DNA: TGTGCCAGCAGCCAAGATGGGGGCGGGGGGTTCTACGAGCAGTACTTC. This codes for CASSQDGGGGFYEQYF. The chain carries TRBV4-2 and TRBJ2-7; 8 bases are shared with TRBD2. After removal of 0 bases from V and 3 bases from J, the junction contained 7 bases not matched to a gene. This CDR3 comprises 16 residues. The germline V gene encodes CDR1 LGHNA and CDR2 YNFKEQ.

This clone appeared a few times. J is TRBJ1-5 and V is TRBV19; D unresolved. This CDR3 comprises 12 residues. Looked up from germline, CDR1 is LNHDA and CDR2 is SQIVND (reference sequence). Trimming took off 3 bases at V and 7 bases at J, with 7 bases between the two ends. The DNA of the CDR3 is TGTGCCAGTAGTATCCTCGGGCAGCCCCAGCATTTT. Residues: CASSILGQPQHF.

The CDR3 bases are TGTGCCAGCAGTGTCGCGCCCGCTGAAGCTTTCTTT. Translation gives CASSVAPAEAFF. V usage is TRBV2 and J usage is TRBJ1-1; D gene unclear. The CDR3 is made up of 12 amino acids. V was clipped by 4 bases and J by 6 bases, with 9 bases between them. The germline V gene has CDR1 SNHLY and CDR2 FYNNEI.

This clone was counted a few times. The genes are TRBV3-1 (or the pseudogene TRBV3-2) and TRBJ1-2; no clear D. V dropped 1 base and J dropped 8 bases, with 8 bases sitting between them. Germline V gene data show CDR1 as LGHDT and CDR2 as YNNKEL (reference sequence). The CDR3 length is 12 residues. The CDR3 loop reads CASSQGTLGYTF. CDR3 coding DNA: TGTGCCAGCAGCCAAGGGACTTTAGGCTACACCTTC.

The chain couples TRBV4-2 to TRBJ2-3, with 9 bases identical to TRBD2. Germline CDR1 reads LGHNA; CDR2 reads YNFKEQ. V shed 6 bases and J 5 bases; nucleotides not matched to a gene: 9. CDR3 length: 15 amino acids. The CDR3 protein is CASRPLAGAGDTQYF. DNA of the CDR3: TGTGCCAGCAGACCGTTAGCGGGAGCGGGAGATACGCAGTATTTT.

This clone was seen a few times. V usage is TRBV7-9 and J usage is TRBJ1-3; D not certain. CDR1 SEHNR and CDR2 FQNEAQ come from the germline V gene (reference sequence). V lost 5 bases and J 6 bases, leaving 8 bases between the germline ends. This CDR3 contains 12 residues. The chain's CDR3 is CASSRLLNTIYF. CDR3 sequence (DNA): TGTGCCAGCAGCCGCCTATTAAACACCATATATTTT. Full variable domain (remainder filled in from reference TRBV7-9 and TRBJ1-3): DTGVSQNPRHKITKRGQNVTFRCDPISEHNRLYWYRQTLGQGPEFLTYFQNEAQLEKSRLLSDRFSAERPKGSFSTLEIQRTEQGDSAMYLCASSRLLNTIYFGEGSWLTVV.

The gene calls are TRBV19 and TRBJ2-7; maybe TRBD1 (5 bases). Between the trimmed V and J ends, which lost 1 base and 0 bases, there was a span of 10 bases. The CDR3 is 15 amino acids. Germline CDR1 and CDR2: LNHDA and SQIVND (reference sequence). CDR3 protein: CASSIANRPSYEQYF. The CDR3 region has the DNA TGTGCCAGTAGTATAGCTAACAGGCCCTCCTACGAGCAGTACTTC. Full variable domain (rest looked up from reference TRBV19 and TRBJ2-7): DGGITQSPKYLFRKEGQNVTLSCEQNLNHDAMYWYRQDPGQGLRLIYYSQIVNDFQKGDIAEGYSVSREKKESFPLTVTSAQKNPTAFYLCASSIANRPSYEQYFGPGTRLTVT.

The chain couples TRBV5-5 to TRBJ1-2, with a possible D match to TRBD1 (6 bases). Per the germline V gene, CDR1 is SGHKS and CDR2 is YYEKEE (reference sequence). This CDR3 has 14 amino acids. Deletions cut 0 bases from V and 2 bases from J, with 8 bases between. The CDR3 is CASSLDTGNYGYTF. The CDR3 coding sequence is TGTGCCAGCAGCTTGGATACAGGGAACTATGGCTACACCTTC.

This chain joins TRBV5-1 and TRBJ2-1; D perhaps matches TRBD2 (5 bases). Trimming left V 4 bases short and J 9 bases short, with 11 bases between. This CDR3 comprises 12 residues. The germline CDR1 and CDR2 sequences are SGHRS and YFSETQ. CDR3 region: CASSKEEGEQFF. The CDR3 bases are TGCGCCAGCAGCAAGGAAGAGGGTGAGCAGTTCTTC.

V and J are TRBV6-1 and TRBJ2-5, with 8 bases aligning to TRBD1. V was clipped by 2 bases and J by 5 bases; unmatched bases: 1. The CDR3 consists of 13 residues. The germline gives CDR1 MNHNS, CDR2 SASEGT. Written as DNA, the CDR3 is TGTGCCAGCAGTGAACAGGGGGCGGAGACCCAGTACTTC. It yields the protein CASSEQGAETQYF.

The rearrangement links TRBV10-2 to TRBJ2-3, with TRBD2 matching over 9 bases. Germline trimming cut 1 base from V and 7 bases from J; bases unmatched to any gene: 6. CDR3 length equals 15 residues. In germline, CDR1 is WSHSY, CDR2 SAAADI. CDR3 loop: CASSEWRGGRYTQYF. Here the CDR3 DNA reads TGCGCCAGCAGTGAGTGGCGGGGGGGGCGATATACGCAGTATTTT.

This clone has a single count. The chain couples TRBV6-1 to TRBJ2-3, with 9 nucleotides matching TRBD2. The CDR3 loop spans 18 amino acids. Germline loops: CDR1 MNHNS, CDR2 SASEGT. Losses at the gene ends were 4 bases for V and 2 bases for J; bases not matched to a gene: 13. CDR3 bases: TGTGCCAGCAGTGGCGGGAGGGCCCGGAGCCTACACACAGATACGCAGTATTTT. Amino acid sequence: CASSGGRARSLHTDTQYF.